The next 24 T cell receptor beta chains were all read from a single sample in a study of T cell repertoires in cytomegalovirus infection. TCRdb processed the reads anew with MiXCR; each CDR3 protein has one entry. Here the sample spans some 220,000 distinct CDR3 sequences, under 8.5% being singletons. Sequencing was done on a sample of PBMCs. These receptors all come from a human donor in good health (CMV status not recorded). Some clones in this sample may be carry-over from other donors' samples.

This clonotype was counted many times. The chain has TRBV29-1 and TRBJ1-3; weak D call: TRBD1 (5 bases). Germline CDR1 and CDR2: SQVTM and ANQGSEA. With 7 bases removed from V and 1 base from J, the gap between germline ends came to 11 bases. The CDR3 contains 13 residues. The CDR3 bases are TGCAGCGCGGGATCAGGGTCTGGAAACACCATATATTTT. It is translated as CSAGSGSGNTIYF.

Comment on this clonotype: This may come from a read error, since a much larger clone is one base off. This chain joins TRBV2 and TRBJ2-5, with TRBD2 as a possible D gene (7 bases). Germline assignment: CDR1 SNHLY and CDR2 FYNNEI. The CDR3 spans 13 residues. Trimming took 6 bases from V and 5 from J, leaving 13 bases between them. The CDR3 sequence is CASRVGGLETQYF. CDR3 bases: TGTGCCAGCAGAGTGGGGGGGCTCGAGACCCAGTACTTC. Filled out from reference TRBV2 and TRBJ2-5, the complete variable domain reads EPEVTQTPSHQVTQMGQEVILRCVPISNHLYFYWYRQILGQKVEFLVSFYNNEISEKSEIFDDQFSVERPDGSNFTLKIRSTKLEDSAMYFCASRVGGLETQYFGPGTRLLVL.

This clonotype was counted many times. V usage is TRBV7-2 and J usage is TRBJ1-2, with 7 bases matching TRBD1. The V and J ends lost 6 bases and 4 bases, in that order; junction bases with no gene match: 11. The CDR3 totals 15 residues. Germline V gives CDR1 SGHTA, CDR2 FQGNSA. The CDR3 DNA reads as TGTGCCAGCAGTCTAGAGGGGGCAACGGGCTATGGCTACACCTTC. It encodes CASSLEGATGYGYTF. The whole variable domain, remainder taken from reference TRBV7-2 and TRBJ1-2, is GAGVSQSPSNKVTEKGKDVELRCDPISGHTALYWYRQSLGQGLEFLIYFQGNSAPDKSGLPSDRFSAERTGGSVSTLTIQRTQQEDSAVYLCASSLEGATGYGYTFGSGTRLTVV.

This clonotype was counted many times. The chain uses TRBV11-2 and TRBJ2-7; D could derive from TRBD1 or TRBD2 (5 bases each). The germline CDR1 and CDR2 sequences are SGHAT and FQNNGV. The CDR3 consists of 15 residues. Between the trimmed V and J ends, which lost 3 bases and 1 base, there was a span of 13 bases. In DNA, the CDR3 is TGTGCCAGCAGCTTCCCCGGGACGGCATCCTACGAGCAGTACTTC. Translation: CASSFPGTASYEQYF.

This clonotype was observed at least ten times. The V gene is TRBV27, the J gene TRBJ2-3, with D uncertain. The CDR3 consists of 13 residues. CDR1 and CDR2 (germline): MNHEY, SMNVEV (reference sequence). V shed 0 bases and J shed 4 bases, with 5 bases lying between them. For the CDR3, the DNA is TGTGCCAGCAGTTTATCCCTCCCAGATACGCAGTATTTT. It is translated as CASSLSLPDTQYF.

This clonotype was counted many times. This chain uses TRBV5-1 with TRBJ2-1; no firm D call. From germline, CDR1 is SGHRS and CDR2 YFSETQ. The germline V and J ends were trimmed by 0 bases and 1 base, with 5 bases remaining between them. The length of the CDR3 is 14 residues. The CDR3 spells CASSLGQSYNEQFF. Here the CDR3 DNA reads TGCGCCAGCAGCTTGGGCCAGTCCTACAATGAGCAGTTCTTC.

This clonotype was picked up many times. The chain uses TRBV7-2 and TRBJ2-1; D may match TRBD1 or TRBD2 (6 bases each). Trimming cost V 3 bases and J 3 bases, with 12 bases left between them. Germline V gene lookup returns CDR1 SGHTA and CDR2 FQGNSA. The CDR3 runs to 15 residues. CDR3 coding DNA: TGTGCCAGCAGCTTGTCGGGGGCCCACTACAATGAGCAGTTCTTC. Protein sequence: CASSLSGAHYNEQFF.

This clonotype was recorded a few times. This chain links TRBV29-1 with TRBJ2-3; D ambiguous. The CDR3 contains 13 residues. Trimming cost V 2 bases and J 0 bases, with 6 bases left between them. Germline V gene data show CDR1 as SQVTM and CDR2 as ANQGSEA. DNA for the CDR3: TGCAGCGTTGAATACTATAGCACAGATACGCAGTATTTT. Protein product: CSVEYYSTDTQYF.

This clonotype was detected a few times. For the CDR3, the DNA is TGTGCCAGTAGCGGGACAGGGGGCGGACATCAGCCCCAGCATTTT. Translation gives CASSGTGGGHQPQHF. The chain employs TRBV19 and TRBJ1-5, with TRBD1 matching over 12 bases. CDR3 size: 15 residues. V lost 6 bases and J lost 5; bases outside the gene matches: 5. Germline V gene data show CDR1 as LNHDA and CDR2 as SQIVND (reference sequence).

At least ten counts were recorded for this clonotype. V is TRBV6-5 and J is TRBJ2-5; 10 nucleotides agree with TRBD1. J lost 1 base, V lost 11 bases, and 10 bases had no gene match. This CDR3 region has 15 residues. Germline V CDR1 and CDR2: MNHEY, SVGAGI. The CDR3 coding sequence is TGTGCCTCGCTGTCCCGGACAGGGGGCCAAGAGACCCAGTACTTC. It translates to CASLSRTGGQETQYF.

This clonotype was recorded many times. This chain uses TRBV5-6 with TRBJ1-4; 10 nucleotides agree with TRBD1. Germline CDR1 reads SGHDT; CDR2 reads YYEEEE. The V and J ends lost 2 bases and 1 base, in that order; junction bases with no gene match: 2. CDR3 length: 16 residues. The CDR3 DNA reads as TGTGCCAGCAGCTTTGGACAGGGGGGAACTAATGAAAAACTGTTTTTT. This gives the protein CASSFGQGGTNEKLFF.

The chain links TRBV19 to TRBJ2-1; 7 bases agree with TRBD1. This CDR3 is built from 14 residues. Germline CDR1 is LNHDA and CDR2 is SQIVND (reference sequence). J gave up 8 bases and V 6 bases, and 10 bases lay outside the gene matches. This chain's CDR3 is CASRRDRAQHEQFF. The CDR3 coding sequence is TGTGCCAGTAGGAGGGACAGAGCTCAGCATGAGCAGTTCTTC.

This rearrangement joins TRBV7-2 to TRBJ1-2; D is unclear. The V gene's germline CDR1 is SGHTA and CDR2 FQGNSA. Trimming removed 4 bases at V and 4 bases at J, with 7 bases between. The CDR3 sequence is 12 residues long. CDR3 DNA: TGTGCCAGCAGCTGGAGCCCCTATGGCTACACCTTC. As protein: CASSWSPYGYTF.

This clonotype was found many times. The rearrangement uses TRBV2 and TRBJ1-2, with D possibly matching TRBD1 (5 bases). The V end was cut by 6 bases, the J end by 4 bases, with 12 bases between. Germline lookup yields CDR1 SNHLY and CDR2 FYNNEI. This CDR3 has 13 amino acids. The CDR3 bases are TGTGCCAGCAGCCGGGACGGATCCTATGGCTACACCTTC. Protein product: CASSRDGSYGYTF.

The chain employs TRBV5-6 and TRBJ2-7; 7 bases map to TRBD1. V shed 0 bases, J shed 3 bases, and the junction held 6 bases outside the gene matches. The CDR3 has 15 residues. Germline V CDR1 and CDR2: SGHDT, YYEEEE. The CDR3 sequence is CASSLGTGTDYEQYF. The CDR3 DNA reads TGTGCCAGCAGCTTGGGTACTGGGACAGACTACGAGCAGTACTTC.

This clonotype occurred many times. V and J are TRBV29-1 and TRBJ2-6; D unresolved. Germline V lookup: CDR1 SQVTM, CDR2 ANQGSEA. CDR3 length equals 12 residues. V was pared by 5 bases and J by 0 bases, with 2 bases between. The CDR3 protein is CSVFSGANVLTF. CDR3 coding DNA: TGCAGCGTTTTCTCTGGGGCCAACGTCCTGACTTTC. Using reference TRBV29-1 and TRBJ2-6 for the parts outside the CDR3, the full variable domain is SAVISQKPSRDICQRGTSLTIQCQVDSQVTMMFWYRQQPGQSLTLIATANQGSEATYESGFVIDKFPISRPNLTFSTLTVSNMSPEDSSIYLCSVFSGANVLTFGAGSRLTVL.

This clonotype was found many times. CDR3 bases: TGTGCCAGCAGCTCAGGGTTTCCCTACGAGCAGTACTTC. Amino acids: CASSSGFPYEQYF. V gene TRBV7-2 combines with J gene TRBJ2-7; D perhaps matches TRBD1 (5 bases). V was cut by 4 bases and J by 2 bases, with 9 bases left in between. Germline values: CDR1 SGHTA, CDR2 FQGNSA. CDR3 length: 13 residues.

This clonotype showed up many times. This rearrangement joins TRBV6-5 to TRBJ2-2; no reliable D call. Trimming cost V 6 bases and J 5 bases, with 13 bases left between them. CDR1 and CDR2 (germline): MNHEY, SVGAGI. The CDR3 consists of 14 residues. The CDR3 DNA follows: TGTGCCAGCAGCCCTATTCCTAAAACCGGGGAGCTGTTTTTT. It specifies CASSPIPKTGELFF.

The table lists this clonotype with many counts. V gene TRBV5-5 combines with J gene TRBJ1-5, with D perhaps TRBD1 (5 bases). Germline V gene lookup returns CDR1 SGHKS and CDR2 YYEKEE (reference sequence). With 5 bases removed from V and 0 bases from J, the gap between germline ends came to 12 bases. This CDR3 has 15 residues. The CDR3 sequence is CASSPGANSNQPQHF. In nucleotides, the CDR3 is TGTGCCAGCAGTCCCGGGGCGAATAGCAATCAGCCCCAGCATTTT.

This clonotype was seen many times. Here the CDR3 DNA reads TGCAGTCTTGGAATCGGCCCTGGAAACACCATATATTTT. Translation: CSLGIGPGNTIYF. The chain links TRBV20-1 to TRBJ1-3; D unclear. The V gene lost 8 bases and the J gene lost 2 bases, with 13 bases spanning the gap. Germline V CDR1 and CDR2: DFQATT, SNEGSKA (reference sequence). This CDR3 has 13 residues.

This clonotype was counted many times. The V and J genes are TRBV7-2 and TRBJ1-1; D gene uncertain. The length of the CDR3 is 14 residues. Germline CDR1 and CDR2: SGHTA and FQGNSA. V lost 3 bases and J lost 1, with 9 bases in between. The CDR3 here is CASSFPTGNTEAFF. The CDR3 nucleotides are TGTGCCAGCAGCTTTCCCACGGGGAACACTGAAGCTTTCTTT.

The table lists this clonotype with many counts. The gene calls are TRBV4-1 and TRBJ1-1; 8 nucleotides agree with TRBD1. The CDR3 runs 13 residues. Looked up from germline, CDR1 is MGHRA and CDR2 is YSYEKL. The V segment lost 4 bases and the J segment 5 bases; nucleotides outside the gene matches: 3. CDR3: CASSPRTGTEAFF. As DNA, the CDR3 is TGCGCCAGCAGCCCCCGGACAGGGACTGAAGCTTTCTTT.

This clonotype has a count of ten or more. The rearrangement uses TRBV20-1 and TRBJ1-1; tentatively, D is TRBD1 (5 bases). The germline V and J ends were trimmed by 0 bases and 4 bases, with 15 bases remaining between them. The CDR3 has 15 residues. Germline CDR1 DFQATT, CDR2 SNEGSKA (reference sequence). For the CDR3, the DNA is TGCAGTGCTAGAGATCTTCTGGGCAGGGCCACTGAAGCTTTCTTT. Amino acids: CSARDLLGRATEAFF.

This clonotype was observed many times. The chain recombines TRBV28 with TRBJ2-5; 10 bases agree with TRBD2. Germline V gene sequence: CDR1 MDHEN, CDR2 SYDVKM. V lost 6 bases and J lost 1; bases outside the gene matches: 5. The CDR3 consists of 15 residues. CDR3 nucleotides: TGTGCCAGCAGATCTAGCGGGGGAACCCAAGAGACCCAGTACTTC. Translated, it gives CASRSSGGTQETQYF.